Presented here are 6 T cell receptor beta chains from one specimen sequenced in a study of post-analysis software for immune sequencing data. Study outcomes and limitations: Controls had lower frequencies than patients of roughly five TRBV segments, which included TRBV5-6, TRBV5-1 and TRBV20-1.

Their cognate antigens are unknown. cDNA libraries for TCR beta contained unique molecular identifiers. Each CDR3 protein gets one entry after TCRdb re-called the PCR reads with MiXCR. The repertoire consists of about 560,000 distinct CDR3 sequences, with 40% to 50% occurring once and the leading ten covering more than 1.5%. The sample consisted of blood. These receptors were obtained from a girl under 18 with multiple sclerosis.

This sequence joins TRBV29-1 and TRBJ2-7; D is perhaps TRBD1 or TRBD2 (5 bases each). The germline gives CDR1 SQVTM, CDR2 ANQGSEA. Trimming stripped 6 bases from V and 5 bases from J, with 17 bases between. CDR3 size: 13 residues. The CDR3 reads CSVTGRLAHEQYF. The DNA of the CDR3 is TGCAGCGTAACGGGACGCCTCGCCCACGAGCAGTACTTC.

The chain joins TRBV7-2 to TRBJ2-7; D unresolved. Germline V gene data show CDR1 as SGHTA and CDR2 as FQGNSA. This CDR3 region has 12 residues. The ends were cut back, 8 bases at V and 3 bases at J, with 11 bases in the middle. CDR3 sequence reads: CASGSWGYEQYF. The CDR3, as DNA: TGTGCCAGCGGCTCCTGGGGCTACGAGCAGTACTTC.

This clonotype occurred a few times. The gene calls are TRBV7-2 and TRBJ2-1; D gene unclear. The germline gives CDR1 SGHTA, CDR2 FQGNSA. V gave up 5 bases and J gave up 0 bases, with 8 bases separating them. CDR3 length equals 14 residues. CDR3: CASSPFRSYNEQFF. CDR3 nucleotides: TGTGCCAGCAGCCCGTTCCGCTCCTACAATGAGCAGTTCTTC.

The chain carries TRBV5-1 and TRBJ2-3; D remains ambiguous. The CDR3 contains 16 residues. Germline V CDR1 and CDR2: SGHRS, YFSETQ. V was clipped by 0 bases and J by 0 bases, with 11 bases between them. Here the CDR3 reads CASSLAGPASTDTQYF. The CDR3, as DNA: TGCGCCAGCAGCTTGGCGGGCCCTGCTAGCACAGATACGCAGTATTTT.

This clonotype has a handful of counts. The rearrangement joins TRBV5-1 to TRBJ2-1; TRBD2 matches at 10 bases. This CDR3 comprises 16 residues. Germline V lookup: CDR1 SGHRS, CDR2 YFSETQ. V lost 4 bases, J lost 4 bases, and 8 bases stayed unmatched. DNA of the CDR3: TGCGCCAGCAGCGGGGACTTAGCGGGGGGTTACAATGAGCAGTTCTTC. Its translation: CASSGDLAGGYNEQFF.

This clonotype turned up a few times. V gene TRBV20-1 combines with J gene TRBJ2-7; 8 nucleotides agree with TRBD2. Germline CDR1 and CDR2: DFQATT and SNEGSKA (reference sequence). V trimming: 5 bases; J trimming: 6 bases; junction bases outside the gene matches: 15. The CDR3 spans 15 residues. This CDR3 is CSARSPSGSLSEQYF. The CDR3, as DNA: TGCAGTGCTCGGTCTCCAAGCGGGAGCCTAAGCGAGCAGTACTTC.